This TCR beta chain was recorded in a study of blood T cells in healthy people across ages. This clonotype came up many times. Trimming removed 0 bases at V and 4 bases at J, with 8 bases between. The CDR3 is made up of 15 amino acids. Looked up from germline, CDR1 is SGHRS and CDR2 is YFSETQ. The donors, all healthy, were Caucasians living in Russia, aged roughly 6 to 100. Primers used in a second PCR of about 6 to 11 cycles were a sample-barcoded 5' primer and a J-beta primer mix. TCRdb passed the 5' RACE reads through MiXCR, listing each CDR3 protein once. This table holds some 560,000 distinct CDR3 sequences, about 28% found once. These sequences were also reported in another study, on T cells of mothers and their children.

Sequenced: blood. The origin of this receptor is a boy aged 2-9 years in good health. The chain recombines TRBV5-1 with TRBJ2-6; D gene ambiguous. CDR3 residues: CASSLEGTGANVLTF. The CDR3 DNA reads as TGCGCCAGCAGCTTGGAGGGAACCGGGGCCAACGTCCTGACTTTC.